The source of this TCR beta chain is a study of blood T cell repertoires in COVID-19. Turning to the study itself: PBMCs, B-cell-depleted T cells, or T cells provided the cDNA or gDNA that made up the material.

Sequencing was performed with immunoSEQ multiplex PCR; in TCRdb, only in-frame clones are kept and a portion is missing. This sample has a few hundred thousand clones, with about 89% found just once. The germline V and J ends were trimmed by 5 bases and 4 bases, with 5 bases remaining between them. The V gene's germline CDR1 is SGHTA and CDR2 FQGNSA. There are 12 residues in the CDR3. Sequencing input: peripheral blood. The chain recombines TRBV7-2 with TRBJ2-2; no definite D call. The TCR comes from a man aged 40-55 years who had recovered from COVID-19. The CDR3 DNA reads TGTGCCAGCAGCCCATCCACCGGGGAGCTGTTTTTT. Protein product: CASSPSTGELFF.